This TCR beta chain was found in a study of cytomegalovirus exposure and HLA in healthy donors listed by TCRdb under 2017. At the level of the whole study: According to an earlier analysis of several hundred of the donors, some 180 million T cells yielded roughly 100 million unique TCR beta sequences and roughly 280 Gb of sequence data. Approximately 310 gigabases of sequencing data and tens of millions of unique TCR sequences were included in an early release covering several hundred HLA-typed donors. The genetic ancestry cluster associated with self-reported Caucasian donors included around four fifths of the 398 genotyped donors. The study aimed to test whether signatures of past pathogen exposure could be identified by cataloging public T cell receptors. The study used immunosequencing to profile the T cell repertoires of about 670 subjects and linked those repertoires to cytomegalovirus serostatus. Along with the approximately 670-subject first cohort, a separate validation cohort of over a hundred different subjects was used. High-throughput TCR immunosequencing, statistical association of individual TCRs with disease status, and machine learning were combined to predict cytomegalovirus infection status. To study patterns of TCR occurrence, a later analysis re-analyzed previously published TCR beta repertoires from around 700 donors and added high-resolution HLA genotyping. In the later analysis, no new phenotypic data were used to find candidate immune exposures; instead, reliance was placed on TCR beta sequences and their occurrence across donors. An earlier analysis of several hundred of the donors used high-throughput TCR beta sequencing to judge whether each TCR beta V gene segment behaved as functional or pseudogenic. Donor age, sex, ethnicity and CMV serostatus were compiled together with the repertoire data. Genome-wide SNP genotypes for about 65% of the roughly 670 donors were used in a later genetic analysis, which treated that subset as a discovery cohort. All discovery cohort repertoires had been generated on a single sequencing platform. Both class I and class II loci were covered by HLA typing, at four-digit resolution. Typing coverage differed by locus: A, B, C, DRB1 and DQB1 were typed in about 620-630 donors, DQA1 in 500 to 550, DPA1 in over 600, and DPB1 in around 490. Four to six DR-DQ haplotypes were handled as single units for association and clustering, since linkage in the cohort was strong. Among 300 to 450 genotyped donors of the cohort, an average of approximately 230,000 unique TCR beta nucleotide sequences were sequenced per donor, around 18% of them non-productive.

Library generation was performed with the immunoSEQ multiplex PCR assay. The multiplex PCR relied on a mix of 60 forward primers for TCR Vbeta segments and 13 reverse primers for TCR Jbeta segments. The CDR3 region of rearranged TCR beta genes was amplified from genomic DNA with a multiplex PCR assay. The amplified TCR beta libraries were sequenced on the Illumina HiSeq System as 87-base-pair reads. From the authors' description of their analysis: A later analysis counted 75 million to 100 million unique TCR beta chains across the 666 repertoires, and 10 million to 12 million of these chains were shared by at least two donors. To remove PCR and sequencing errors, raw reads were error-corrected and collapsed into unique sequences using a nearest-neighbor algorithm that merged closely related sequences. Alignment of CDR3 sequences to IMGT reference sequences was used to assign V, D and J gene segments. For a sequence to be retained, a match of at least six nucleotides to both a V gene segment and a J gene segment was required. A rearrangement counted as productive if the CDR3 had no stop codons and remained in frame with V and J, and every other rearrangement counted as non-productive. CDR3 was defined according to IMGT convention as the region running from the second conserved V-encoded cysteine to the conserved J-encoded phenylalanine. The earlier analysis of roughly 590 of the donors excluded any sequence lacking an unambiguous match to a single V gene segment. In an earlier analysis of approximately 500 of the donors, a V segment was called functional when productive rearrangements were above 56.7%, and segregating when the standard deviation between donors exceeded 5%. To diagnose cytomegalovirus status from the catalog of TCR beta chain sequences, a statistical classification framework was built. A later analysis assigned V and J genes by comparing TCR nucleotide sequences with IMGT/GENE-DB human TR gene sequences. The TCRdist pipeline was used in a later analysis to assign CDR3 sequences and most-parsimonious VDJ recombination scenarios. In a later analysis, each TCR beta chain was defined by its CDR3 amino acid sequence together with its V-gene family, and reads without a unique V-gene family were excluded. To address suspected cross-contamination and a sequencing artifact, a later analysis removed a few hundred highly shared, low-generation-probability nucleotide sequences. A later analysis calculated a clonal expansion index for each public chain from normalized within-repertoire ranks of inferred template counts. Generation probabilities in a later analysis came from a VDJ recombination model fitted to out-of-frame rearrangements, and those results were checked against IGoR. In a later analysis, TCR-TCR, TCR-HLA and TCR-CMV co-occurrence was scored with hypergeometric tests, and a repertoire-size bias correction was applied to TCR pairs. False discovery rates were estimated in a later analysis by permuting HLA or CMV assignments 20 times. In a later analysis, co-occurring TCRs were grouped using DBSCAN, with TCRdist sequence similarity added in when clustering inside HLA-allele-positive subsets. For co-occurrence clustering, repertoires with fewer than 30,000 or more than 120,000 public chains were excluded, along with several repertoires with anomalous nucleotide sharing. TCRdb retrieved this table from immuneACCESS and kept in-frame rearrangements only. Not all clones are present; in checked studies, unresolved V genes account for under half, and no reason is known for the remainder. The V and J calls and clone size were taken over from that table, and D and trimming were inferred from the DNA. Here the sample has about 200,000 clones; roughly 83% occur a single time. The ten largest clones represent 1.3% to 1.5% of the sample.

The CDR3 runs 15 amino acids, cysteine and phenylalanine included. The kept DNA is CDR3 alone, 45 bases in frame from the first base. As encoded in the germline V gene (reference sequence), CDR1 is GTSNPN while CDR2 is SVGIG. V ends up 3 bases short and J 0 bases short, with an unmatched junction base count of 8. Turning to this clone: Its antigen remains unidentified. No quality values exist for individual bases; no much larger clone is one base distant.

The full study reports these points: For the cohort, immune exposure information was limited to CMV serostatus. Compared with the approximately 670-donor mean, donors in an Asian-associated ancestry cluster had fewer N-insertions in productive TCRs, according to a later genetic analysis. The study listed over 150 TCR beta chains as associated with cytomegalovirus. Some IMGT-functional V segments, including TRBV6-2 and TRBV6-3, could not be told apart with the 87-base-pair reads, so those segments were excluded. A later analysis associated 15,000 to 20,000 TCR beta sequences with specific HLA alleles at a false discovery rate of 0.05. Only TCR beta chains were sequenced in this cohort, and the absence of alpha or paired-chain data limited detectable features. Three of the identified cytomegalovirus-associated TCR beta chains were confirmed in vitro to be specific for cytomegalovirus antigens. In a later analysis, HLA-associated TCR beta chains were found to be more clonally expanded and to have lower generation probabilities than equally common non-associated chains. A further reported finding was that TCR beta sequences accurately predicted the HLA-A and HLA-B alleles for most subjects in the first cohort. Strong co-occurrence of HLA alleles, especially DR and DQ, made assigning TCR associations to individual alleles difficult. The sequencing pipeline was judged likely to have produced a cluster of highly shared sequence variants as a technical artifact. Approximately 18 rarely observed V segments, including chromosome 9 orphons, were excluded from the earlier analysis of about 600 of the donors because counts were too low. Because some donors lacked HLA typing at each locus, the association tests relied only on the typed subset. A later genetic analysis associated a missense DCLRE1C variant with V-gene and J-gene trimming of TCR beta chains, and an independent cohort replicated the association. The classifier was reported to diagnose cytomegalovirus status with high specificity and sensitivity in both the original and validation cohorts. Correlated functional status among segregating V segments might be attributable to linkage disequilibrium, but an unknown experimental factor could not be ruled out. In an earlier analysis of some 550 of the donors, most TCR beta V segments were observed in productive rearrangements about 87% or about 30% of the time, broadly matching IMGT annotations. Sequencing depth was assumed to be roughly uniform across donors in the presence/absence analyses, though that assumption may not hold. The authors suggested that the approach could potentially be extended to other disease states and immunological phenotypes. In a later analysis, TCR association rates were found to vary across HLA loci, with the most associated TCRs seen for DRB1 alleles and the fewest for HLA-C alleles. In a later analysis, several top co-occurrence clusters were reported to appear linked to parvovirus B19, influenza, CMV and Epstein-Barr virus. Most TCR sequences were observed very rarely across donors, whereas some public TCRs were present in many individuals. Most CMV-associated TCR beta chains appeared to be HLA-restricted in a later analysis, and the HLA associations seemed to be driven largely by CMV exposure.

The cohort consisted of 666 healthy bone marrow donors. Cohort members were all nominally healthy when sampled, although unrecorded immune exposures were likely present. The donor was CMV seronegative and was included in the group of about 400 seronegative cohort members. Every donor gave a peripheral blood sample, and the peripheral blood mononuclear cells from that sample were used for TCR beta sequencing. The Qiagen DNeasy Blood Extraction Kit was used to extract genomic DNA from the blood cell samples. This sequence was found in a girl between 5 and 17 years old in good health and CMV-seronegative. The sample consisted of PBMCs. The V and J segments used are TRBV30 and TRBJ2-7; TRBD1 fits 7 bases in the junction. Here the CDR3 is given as CAWSFLTGPSYEQYF. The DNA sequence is TGTGCCTGGAGCTTCCTGACAGGGCCCTCCTACGAGCAGTACTTC.